The rows below give T cell receptor beta chains drawn from one sample of a study of OX40 agonist ivuxolimab in advanced cancers. Data came from immunoSEQ multiplex PCR; TCRdb stores just in-frame clones and leaves some out. The sample includes about 68,000 clones, approximately 91% of them seen just once. The specimen comprised CD4+ or CD8+ T cells sorted from blood, sampled in a trial of the OX40 agonist ivuxolimab. Source of these receptors: an adult with an advanced solid tumor such as melanoma, head and neck, liver or kidney cancer. CDR3s include the opening cysteine and the closing phenylalanine or tryptophan. The D gene is left open where the match is weak. Not every row has a clone size; where given, it reads once, few, many or a size class.

v_gene	j_gene	abundance	d_gene	CDR3aa	CDR3nt
TRBV19	TRBJ1-3	-	-	CASTPLASGNTIYF	TGTGCCAGTACCCCCCTTGCCTCTGGAAACACCATATATTTT
TRBV2	TRBJ2-4	once	TRBD1	CASSDRQDRKNIQYF	TGTGCCAGCAGCGACCGCCAGGACAGGAAAAACATTCAGTACTTC
TRBV5-5	TRBJ1-4	-	-	CASSAGMGVGNEKLFF	TGTGCCAGCAGCGCCGGGATGGGGGTTGGGAATGAAAAACTGTTTTTT
TRBV7-6	TRBJ2-5	-	-	CASSLGGGKGETQYF	TGTGCCAGCAGCTTAGGGGGTGGTAAGGGGGAGACCCAGTACTTC
TRBV7-6	TRBJ1-1	-	TRBD1	CASSGQGNTEAFF	TGTGCCAGCAGCGGACAGGGGAACACTGAAGCTTTCTTT
TRBV6-1	TRBJ1-6	-	-	CASSENYNSPLHF	TGTGCCAGCAGTGAAAACTATAATTCACCCCTCCACTTT
TRBV14	TRBJ1-5	once	-	CASSTGLGQPQHF	TGTGCCAGCAGCACAGGGCTGGGTCAGCCCCAGCATTTT
TRBV5-1	TRBJ1-1	-	-	CASSKIGGTEAFF	TGCGCCAGCAGCAAGATCGGAGGCACTGAAGCTTTCTTT
TRBV9	TRBJ1-2	-	-	CASSVDDVATNYGYTF	TGTGCCAGCAGCGTAGACGATGTAGCTACTAACTATGGCTACACCTTC
TRBV7-7	TRBJ2-7	-	TRBD2	CASSLSSGTLYEQYF	TGTGCTAGCAGCCTATCTAGCGGGACACTCTACGAGCAGTACTTC
TRBV19	TRBJ2-1	-	TRBD2	CASSILLAGFPLYNEQFF	TGTGCCAGTAGTATATTACTAGCGGGTTTTCCACTCTACAATGAGCAGTTCTTC
TRBV15	TRBJ1-5	-	-	CATSSPTISSPQHF	TGTGCCACCAGTTCCCCAACCATAAGCAGCCCCCAGCATTTT
TRBV10-2	TRBJ1-1	-	-	CASSESVAPSAEAFF	TGCGCCAGCAGTGAGTCGGTGGCACCCTCTGCGGAAGCTTTCTTT
TRBV19	TRBJ2-3	-	-	CASSPNVGRIADTQYF	TGTGCCAGTAGTCCCAATGTAGGGAGAATCGCAGATACGCAGTATTTT
TRBV20-1	TRBJ2-5	-	-	CSARMRETQYF	TGCAGTGCTAGAATGCGAGAGACCCAGTACTTC
TRBV2	TRBJ1-2	-	TRBD1	CASSEGTDYGYTF	TGTGCCAGCAGTGAGGGGACAGACTATGGCTACACCTTC
TRBV28	TRBJ1-5	medium-sized	-	CASSSRYQPQHF	TGTGCCAGCAGTTCTCGTTATCAGCCCCAGCATTTT
TRBV6-5	TRBJ1-2	-	-	CASSEGSNYGYTF	TGTGCCAGCAGTGAGGGCAGTAACTATGGCTACACCTTC
TRBV5-1	TRBJ2-1	-	TRBD2	CASSPVVIAGLGNEQFF	TGCGCCAGCAGCCCGGTTGTAATAGCGGGTTTAGGTAATGAGCAGTTCTTC
TRBV5-4	TRBJ2-5	-	-	CASSLAGERVETQYF	TGTGCCAGCAGCTTGGCCGGGGAACGGGTGGAGACCCAGTACTTC
TRBV19	TRBJ2-2	-	-	CASSPRGRGGELFF	TGTGCCAGTAGTCCGAGGGGGAGAGGCGGGGAGCTGTTTTTT
TRBV19	TRBJ1-1	once	-	CASIGTLLMNTEAFF	TGTGCCAGTATTGGAACCCTACTTATGAACACTGAAGCTTTCTTT